Each of the 8 T cell receptor beta chains below was sequenced from the same sample in a study of human T cells and chemical hapten exposure (dated by TCRdb to 2020 to 2023). The sample's time point label, in plain terms: patch test 2, 6 weeks after DPC sensitization. What the treatment or condition label conveys for this sample: therapeutic diphenylcyclopropenone sensitization with weekly scalp DPC. Receptors were amplified or captured by RACE. For sequencing, a NextSeq 500 was employed. TCRdb's own reprocessing of the public reads used fastp at Q25 and MiXCR and kept productive beta chains. Each record represents a unique CDR3 protein, reported with the most common genes and DNA among its rows. This sample is represented by under 450,000 distinct CDR3 sequences; about 6% of them were singletons. The top ten clones comprise approximately 5.4% of the sample. This sample comprised whole blood, obtained in connection with sensitization to the hapten diphenylcyclopropenone (DPC). The source is a young woman with alopecia areata. Some clones in this sample may be carry-over from other donors' samples.

This clonotype came up many times. The chain links TRBV6-6 to TRBJ1-4; D is unclear. Germline assignment: CDR1 MNHNY and CDR2 SVGAGI (reference sequence). CDR3 length equals 11 residues. Trimming took off 4 bases at V and 6 bases at J, with 3 bases between the two ends. CDR3 DNA sequence: TGTGCCAGCAGTTGGGATGAAAAACTGTTTTTT. It codes for CASSWDEKLFF.

In this sample, this clonotype turned up a few times. The chain is built from TRBV20-1 and TRBJ2-6; D gene ambiguous. Trimming pared 3 bases from V and 0 bases from J, leaving 9 bases between. Germline V gene data show CDR1 as DFQATT and CDR2 as SNEGSKA (reference sequence). There are 15 residues in the CDR3. The chain's CDR3 is CSASPEISGANVLTF. CDR3 nucleotides: TGCAGTGCTAGCCCTGAGATCTCTGGGGCCAACGTCCTGACTTTC.

Many counts were recorded for this clonotype. The rearrangement links TRBV12-3 or TRBV12-4 to TRBJ1-5; 7 bases match TRBD1. J was trimmed by 3 bases and V by 4 bases; bases with no gene match: 3. The CDR3 runs to 14 residues. The CDR3 DNA reads as TGTGCCAGCAGTTACAGGGGTAACAATCAGCCCCAGCATTTT. Its protein is CASSYRGNNQPQHF.

The gene calls are TRBV7-2 and TRBJ1-1, with D possibly being TRBD1 (6 bases). Trimming shortened V by 1 base and J by 1 base, and 10 bases separated the two germline ends. The CDR3 is 15 residues long. The germline V gene encodes CDR1 SGHTA and CDR2 FQGNSA. The CDR3 protein is CASSLVGRGNTEAFF. Written as DNA, the CDR3 is TGTGCCAGCAGCTTAGTGGGCAGGGGGAACACTGAAGCTTTCTTT.

This clonotype was found a few times. The chain recombines TRBV12-3 or TRBV12-4 with TRBJ2-7; D possibly corresponds to TRBD1 (6 bases). The CDR3 sequence is 14 residues long. Trimming left V 5 bases short and J 7 bases short, with 18 bases between. The CDR3 DNA reads as TGTGCCAGCAGTCTCCGGACAGCCCAGGAAGAGCAGTACTTC. Its translation is CASSLRTAQEEQYF.

This clonotype was counted ten times or more. The chain joins TRBV19 to TRBJ1-5, with unresolved D. The CDR3 consists of 15 residues. V lost 3 bases and J 0 bases, leaving 9 bases between the germline ends. Germline values: CDR1 LNHDA, CDR2 SQIVND (reference sequence). For the CDR3, the DNA is TGTGCCAGTAGTATCAACAGCTATAGCAATCAGCCCCAGCATTTT. This gives the protein CASSINSYSNQPQHF.

This clonotype was detected ten times or more. The CDR3 reads CANDTGSGGGRSNQPQHF. In nucleotides, the CDR3 is TGTGCCAACGATACTGGGTCCGGGGGCGGAAGGAGCAATCAGCCCCAGCATTTT. The gene calls are TRBV13 and TRBJ1-5, with D possibly TRBD1 on 6 matching bases. Germline loops: CDR1 PRHDT, CDR2 FYEKMQ (reference sequence). Trimming took off 10 bases at V and 1 base at J, with 26 bases between the two ends. The CDR3 contains 18 residues.

This clonotype has a handful of counts. V is TRBV4-1 and J is TRBJ2-4; D is unclear. The CDR3 loop spans 17 amino acids. Germline CDR1 and CDR2: MGHRA and YSYEKL. Trimming removed 3 bases at V and 2 bases at J, with 17 bases between. CDR3 in amino acids: CASSQTSSEGSKNIQYF. CDR3 in DNA: TGCGCCAGCAGCCAGACGTCCAGCGAAGGTTCCAAAAACATTCAGTACTTC.